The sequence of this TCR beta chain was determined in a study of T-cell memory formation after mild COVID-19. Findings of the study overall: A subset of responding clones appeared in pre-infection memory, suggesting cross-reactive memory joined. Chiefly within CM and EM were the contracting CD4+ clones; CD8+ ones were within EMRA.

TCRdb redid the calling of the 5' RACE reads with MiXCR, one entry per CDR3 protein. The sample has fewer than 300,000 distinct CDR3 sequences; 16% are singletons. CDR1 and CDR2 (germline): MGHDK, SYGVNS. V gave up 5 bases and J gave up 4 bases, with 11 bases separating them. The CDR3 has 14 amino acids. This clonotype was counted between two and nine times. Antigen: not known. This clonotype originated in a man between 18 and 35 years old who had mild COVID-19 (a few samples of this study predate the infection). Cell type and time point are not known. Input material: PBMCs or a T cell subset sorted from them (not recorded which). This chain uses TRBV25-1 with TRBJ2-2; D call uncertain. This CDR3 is CASSRQSTTGELFF. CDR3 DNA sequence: TGTGCCAGCAGTAGGCAGAGTACCACCGGGGAGCTGTTTTTT.